One and the same sample provided the 8 T cell receptor beta chains below, sequenced in a study of control samples from healthy donors and cancer patients. TCRdb keeps only in-frame clones here, not all; method: immunoSEQ multiplex PCR. This table has around 170,000 clones, roughly 88% appearing once. The source material was blood. The receptors originated from a woman under 40 in good health.

The chain combines TRBV5-6 with TRBJ1-3; 7 nucleotides align to TRBD1. CDR3 size: 16 residues. Germline values: CDR1 SGHDT, CDR2 YYEEEE. With 4 bases clipped from V and 0 bases from J, the junction kept 7 bases outside the gene matches. This CDR3 reads CASSLGGQYSGNTIYF. The CDR3, as DNA: TGTGCCAGCAGCCTGGGGGGACAGTACTCTGGAAACACCATATATTTT.

V gene TRBV27 combines with J gene TRBJ2-1, with D possibly matching TRBD1 (6 bases). The CDR3 spans 12 residues. Germline V lookup: CDR1 MNHEY, CDR2 SMNVEV (reference sequence). Trimming stripped 1 base from V and 15 bases from J, with 13 bases between. In DNA form, the CDR3 reads TGTGCCAGCAGTTTATGGGACAACCGGTTGTTCTTC. Amino acid sequence: CASSLWDNRLFF.

The chain joins TRBV30 to TRBJ1-5; D uncertain. This CDR3 is 13 amino acids long. Germline V gene sequence: CDR1 GTSNPN, CDR2 SVGIG (reference sequence). Trimming cost V 2 bases and J 2 bases, with 7 bases left between them. The CDR3 DNA is TGTGCCTGGAGTCAGACTCGCAATCAGCCCCAGCATTTT. It yields the protein CAWSQTRNQPQHF. The full variable domain, in which reference TRBV30 and TRBJ1-5 provide the parts outside the CDR3, is SQTIHQWPATLVQPVGSPLSLECTVEGTSNPNLYWYRQAAGRGLQLLFYSVGIGQISSEVPQNLSASRPQDRQFILSSKKLLLSDSGFYLCAWSQTRNQPQHFGDGTRLSIL.

The CDR3 DNA follows: TGTGCCAGCAGCTCCAGGGTCGACTCAAAGGGATTATCAGATACGCAGTATTTT. Protein product: CASSSRVDSKGLSDTQYF. The V call is TRBV7-9, the J call TRBJ2-3, with D perhaps TRBD1 (5 bases). The V end lost 4 bases, the J end lost 4 bases, and 24 bases lay between the germline ends. The CDR3 totals 18 residues. CDR1 and CDR2 (germline): SEHNR, FQNEAQ (reference sequence). The whole variable domain, remainder taken from reference TRBV7-9 and TRBJ2-3, is DTGVSQNPRHKITKRGQNVTFRCDPISEHNRLYWYRQTLGQGPEFLTYFQNEAQLEKSRLLSDRFSAERPKGSFSTLEIQRTEQGDSAMYLCASSSRVDSKGLSDTQYFGPGTRLTVL.

The rearrangement joins TRBV10-3 to TRBJ2-1; TRBD2 matches 8 bases. The J segment lost 5 bases and the V segment lost 4 bases, leaving 4 bases of the junction unmatched. The CDR3 covers 14 residues. Germline V CDR1 and CDR2: ENHRY, SYGVKD. The chain's CDR3 is CAISVAGRDNEQFF. CDR3 nucleotides: TGTGCCATCAGTGTCGCCGGGAGGGACAATGAGCAGTTCTTC.

The rearrangement uses TRBV15 and TRBJ1-2; possibly TRBD1 for D (6 bases). Germline assignment: CDR1 LNHNV and CDR2 YYDKDF (reference sequence). The ends were cut back, 3 bases at V and 0 bases at J, with 11 bases in the middle. The CDR3 covers 15 residues. CDR3 amino acids: CATSSDRRPNYGYTF. CDR3 DNA: TGTGCCACCAGCAGTGACAGGCGTCCTAACTATGGCTACACCTTC.

The CDR3 sequence is CASSPDRHQPQHF. The CDR3 nucleotides read TGTGCCAGCTCACCAGACAGACATCAGCCCCAGCATTTT. The rearrangement links TRBV18 to TRBJ1-5; tentatively, D is TRBD1 (5 bases). Germline V gives CDR1 KGHSH, CDR2 LQKENI. The length of the CDR3 is 13 residues. Trimming took 2 bases from V and 5 from J, leaving 7 bases between them.

The chain employs TRBV12-1 and TRBJ2-7; TRBD2, as called in the table, went unchecked against the DNA. TRBV12-1 is noted as a pseudogene. The CDR3 length is 11 residues. The CDR3 DNA reads as TGTGCCAGCAGCTGCGGATACGAGCAGTACTTC. Translating it yields CASSCGYEQYF.